The present TCR beta chain was sequenced within a study of control samples from healthy donors and cancer patients. Here immunoSEQ multiplex PCR was the method, and the copy in TCRdb shows in-frame clones only, minus some. Found here are 210,000 or so clones, over 80% of them singletons; the top ten hold 1.5% to 2%. CDR3 length: 16 amino acids. V gave up 2 bases and J gave up 3 bases; unmatched junction bases: 6. The germline V gene encodes CDR1 MNHNY and CDR2 SVGAGI (reference sequence). The sequenced sample consisted of blood. The sequence came from a man in his thirties or forties in good health. J is TRBJ1-1 and V is TRBV6-6, with 10 bases that match TRBD1. In nucleotides, the CDR3 is TGTGCCAGCAGTTACCCGGGACAGGGGACGTACACTGAAGCTTTCTTT. It specifies CASSYPGQGTYTEAFF.